Listed here are 30 T cell receptor beta chains from one sample, sequenced in a study of T-cell reconstitution after alpha-beta-depleted transplantation in children. Molecular barcoding with unique molecular identifiers was used for the TCRbeta library. MiXCR, applied by TCRdb to the PCR reads, yields one record per CDR3 protein. The sample lists 440,000 or so distinct CDR3 sequences; roughly a tenth were seen once. Sequenced here: PBMCs from the stem cell graft donor, sampled from the stem cell graft. These receptors were taken from a human donor who donated a stem cell graft to a child with acute myeloid leukemia.

This clonotype occurred a few times. V usage is TRBV20-1 and J usage is TRBJ1-6; D gene uncertain. There are 15 residues in the CDR3. Between the trimmed V and J ends, which lost 0 bases and 7 bases, there was a span of 13 bases. Germline CDR1 DFQATT, CDR2 SNEGSKA (reference sequence). The CDR3 protein is CSARDHASGNSPLHF. DNA for the CDR3: TGCAGTGCTAGAGATCACGCCTCGGGCAATTCACCCCTCCACTTT.

This clonotype showed up just a few times. The V and J genes are TRBV5-1 and TRBJ2-2, with a possible D match to TRBD2 (5 bases). Per germline, CDR1 SGHRS and CDR2 YFSETQ. Deletions cut 1 base from V and 7 bases from J, with 8 bases between. There are 13 residues in the CDR3. The CDR3 spells CASSLSGDGELFF. DNA of the CDR3: TGCGCCAGCAGCTTGTCCGGGGACGGGGAGCTGTTTTTT.

The chain joins TRBV10-3 to TRBJ2-2; 14 nucleotides align to TRBD2. This CDR3 contains 17 residues. Germline V gene sequence: CDR1 ENHRY, CDR2 SYGVKD. Trimming cost V 10 bases and J 1 base; bases outside gene matches: 8. The CDR3 spells CATPRGLAGENTGELFF. The CDR3 DNA is TGTGCCACCCCCAGGGGACTAGCGGGAGAGAACACCGGGGAGCTGTTTTTT.

A single count supports this clonotype. The genes are TRBV23-1 and TRBJ1-1, with D unclear. TRBV23-1 is known as an ORF, though its function is uncertain. Deletions cut 1 base from V and 4 bases from J, with 10 bases between. This CDR3 is 14 amino acids long. CDR3 region: CASSQYRGVTEAFF. CDR3 DNA sequence: TGCGCCAGCAGTCAATATCGTGGAGTCACTGAAGCTTTCTTT.

The rearrangement links TRBV6-5 to TRBJ1-1; tentative D call: TRBD1 (6 bases). Per the germline V gene, CDR1 is MNHEY and CDR2 is SVGAGI. Trimming took 6 bases from V and 0 from J, leaving 14 bases between them. The CDR3 has 15 residues. Here the CDR3 reads CASSPTGIMNTEAFF. CDR3 coding DNA: TGTGCCAGCAGCCCCACAGGGATCATGAACACTGAAGCTTTCTTT.

The genes are TRBV29-1 and TRBJ2-1; D may be TRBD1 (7 bases). The V end was cut by 1 base, the J end by 0 bases, with 16 bases between. The length of the CDR3 is 17 residues. Germline-derived CDR1 and CDR2 are SQVTM and ANQGSEA. The CDR3 is CSVEGWRGLGSYNEQFF. CDR3 nucleotides: TGCAGCGTTGAAGGGTGGAGGGGGCTAGGCTCCTACAATGAGCAGTTCTTC.

Ten or more counts support this clonotype. This chain uses TRBV7-8 with TRBJ2-3, with D possibly matching TRBD2 (6 bases). This CDR3 spans 16 amino acids. Germline loops: CDR1 SGHVS, CDR2 FQNEAQ. The V end was cut by 8 bases, the J end by 2 bases, with 20 bases between. In DNA form, the CDR3 reads TGTGCCAGCGACCTAAACCGGGACTCTAACACAGATACGCAGTATTTT. It encodes CASDLNRDSNTDTQYF.

This clonotype was seen many times. The chain is built from TRBV18 and TRBJ2-1; tentative D call: TRBD1 (6 bases). The V gene's germline CDR1 is KGHSH and CDR2 LQKENI. The CDR3 contains 16 residues. The V end lost 3 bases, the J end lost 0 bases, and 12 bases lay between the germline ends. CDR3 DNA: TGTGCCAGCTCACCCAACAGGGCTAGCTCCTACAATGAGCAGTTCTTC. Its protein product is CASSPNRASSYNEQFF. The entire variable domain, with the rest obtained from reference TRBV18 and TRBJ2-1, is as follows: NAGVMQNPRHLVRRRGQEARLRCSPMKGHSHVYWYRQLPEEGLKFMVYLQKENIIDESGMPKERFSAEFPKEGPSILRIQQVVRGDSAAYFCASSPNRASSYNEQFFGPGTRLTVL.

This clonotype was seen only a few times. This chain joins TRBV5-1 and TRBJ2-5, with 10 bases aligning to TRBD1. The CDR3 length is 15 residues. J gave up 4 bases and V 4 bases, and 7 bases lay outside the gene matches. The germline gives CDR1 SGHRS, CDR2 YFSETQ. The CDR3 protein is CASSHRQGAGETQYF. CDR3 DNA: TGCGCCAGCAGCCATAGACAGGGGGCGGGAGAGACCCAGTACTTC. Variable domain in full (rest from reference TRBV5-1 and TRBJ2-5): KAGVTQTPRYLIKTRGQQVTLSCSPISGHRSVSWYQQTPGQGLQFLFEYFSETQRNKGNFPGRFSGRQFSNSRSEMNVSTLELGDSALYLCASSHRQGAGETQYFGPGTRLLVL.

This clonotype came up a few times. The chain recombines TRBV20-1 with TRBJ2-7, with 11 bases aligning to TRBD2. CDR3 length: 14 residues. Germline CDR1 reads DFQATT; CDR2 reads SNEGSKA (reference sequence). The ends lost 1 base at V and 3 bases at J; junction bases unmatched: 2. In nucleotides, the CDR3 is TGCAGTGCTAGAGTAGCGGGAGGGTTCTACGAGCAGTACTTC. Translated, it gives CSARVAGGFYEQYF.

The chain joins TRBV30 to TRBJ1-5; D gene uncertain. The germline gives CDR1 GTSNPN, CDR2 SVGIG (reference sequence). V was cut by 0 bases and J by 2 bases, with 8 bases left in between. This CDR3 is 14 amino acids long. The CDR3 DNA reads as TGTGCCTGGAGTGTTTCTGGGGGCAATCAGCCCCAGCATTTT. Translation: CAWSVSGGNQPQHF.

This clonotype was detected ten times or more. The chain employs TRBV5-1 and TRBJ2-7, with D possibly being TRBD1 (6 bases). With 5 bases removed from V and 0 bases from J, the gap between germline ends came to 9 bases. CDR3 length: 13 amino acids. The germline V gene has CDR1 SGHRS and CDR2 YFSETQ. The CDR3 nucleotides are TGCGCCAGCAGACCGGACAGCTCCTACGAGCAGTACGTC. This translates into CASRPDSSYEQYV.

The CDR3 region is CASSKEDQVFYNSPLHF. CDR3 sequence (DNA): TGTGCCAGCAGCAAGGAGGATCAAGTCTTCTATAATTCACCCCTCCACTTT. V usage is TRBV7-9 and J usage is TRBJ1-6; D ambiguous. The CDR3 covers 17 residues. V shed 5 bases and J shed 3 bases, with 17 bases lying between them. The germline V gene encodes CDR1 SEHNR and CDR2 FQNEAQ (reference sequence).

Notes on this clonotype: The germline gene is not matched at one end of the junction; a read error may be the cause. V and J are TRBV7-9 and TRBJ1-1; D is ambiguous. The CDR3 is 13 residues long. In germline, CDR1 is SEHNR, CDR2 FQNEAQ (reference sequence). Written as DNA, the CDR3 is TGTGCCACCAGCTTGGGCAGGAACACTGAAGCTTTCTTT. Translating it yields CATSLGRNTEAFF.

This clonotype was counted at least ten times. As DNA, the CDR3 is TGTGCCAGCAGCCAAGCCGGGGAGGAGGACGATGAGCAGTTCTTC. It encodes CASSQAGEEDDEQFF. The rearrangement joins TRBV4-2 to TRBJ2-1, with D perhaps TRBD2 (6 bases). Trimming took off 1 base at V and 8 bases at J, with 15 bases between the two ends. CDR3 length: 15 residues. Germline V gene sequence: CDR1 LGHNA, CDR2 YNFKEQ.

This clonotype was seen at least ten times. The chain's CDR3 is CASSPSISNQPQHF. CDR3 DNA sequence: TGTGCCAGCTCACCCTCTATTAGCAATCAGCCCCAGCATTTT. The V and J genes are TRBV18 and TRBJ1-5; no definite D call. Germline values: CDR1 KGHSH, CDR2 LQKENI. The V end was cut by 3 bases, the J end by 0 bases, with 6 bases between. The CDR3 is 14 amino acids.

This clonotype came up a few times. The chain is built from TRBV5-1 and TRBJ2-3, with unresolved D. The CDR3 sequence is 15 residues long. Trimming pared 2 bases from V and 0 bases from J, leaving 10 bases between. CDR1 is SGHRS, CDR2 YFSETQ, per germline. DNA of the CDR3: TGCGCCAGCAGCTTAGACGGGTTTAGCACAGATACGCAGTATTTT. As protein: CASSLDGFSTDTQYF.

V and J are TRBV5-1 and TRBJ2-3; D might be TRBD2 (5 bases). Germline loops: CDR1 SGHRS, CDR2 YFSETQ. The germline V and J ends were trimmed by 5 bases and 5 bases, with 9 bases remaining between them. This CDR3 region has 12 residues. The CDR3 coding sequence is TGCGCCAGCAGTCGCCGGGAAGATACGCAGTATTTT. Translation gives CASSRREDTQYF. Complete variable domain (other parts from reference TRBV5-1 and TRBJ2-3): KAGVTQTPRYLIKTRGQQVTLSCSPISGHRSVSWYQQTPGQGLQFLFEYFSETQRNKGNFPGRFSGRQFSNSRSEMNVSTLELGDSALYLCASSRREDTQYFGPGTRLTVL.

The chain couples TRBV6-1 to TRBJ2-3; D might be TRBD1 (8 bases). The CDR3 covers 17 residues. Germline V lookup: CDR1 MNHNS, CDR2 SASEGT. Trimming removed 7 bases from V and 1 base from J, with 21 bases in between. CDR3 coding DNA: TGTGCCAGCACCCGGGACAGGACTAGAAAGCGCACAGATACGCAGTATTTT. Translation gives CASTRDRTRKRTDTQYF.

The V call is TRBV7-3, the J call TRBJ2-7; a weak D match, TRBD1 (6 bases). The CDR3 contains 14 residues. The V gene lost 1 base and the J gene lost 3 bases, with 10 bases spanning the gap. Germline lookup yields CDR1 SGHTA and CDR2 FQGTGA. For the CDR3, the DNA is TGTGCCAGCAGCTTAAATCCAGGGGACTACGAGCAGTACTTC. It is translated as CASSLNPGDYEQYF.

The chain links TRBV5-1 to TRBJ2-1; D may be TRBD1 (5 bases). V was trimmed by 4 bases and J by 6 bases, leaving 20 bases between them. The germline CDR1 and CDR2 sequences are SGHRS and YFSETQ. This CDR3 is 16 amino acids long. CDR3 in DNA: TGCGCCAGCAGCCTCGAAACGCCAGGGCGGTCCAATGAGCAGTTCTTC. This translates into CASSLETPGRSNEQFF.

V usage is TRBV2 and J usage is TRBJ2-5; 9 bases are shared with TRBD2. The CDR3 is 16 residues long. CDR1 is SNHLY, CDR2 FYNNEI, per germline. The V gene end was trimmed by 3 bases and the J gene end by 5 bases; junction bases not matched to a gene: 10. Here the CDR3 DNA reads TGTGCCAGCAGTGACCTTGGCGGGGGGGCCAGGGAGACCCAGTACTTC. Translated: CASSDLGGGARETQYF.

This clonotype was recorded a few times. The chain carries TRBV6-2 or TRBV6-3 and TRBJ2-3, with TRBD1 matching 11 bases. The germline CDR1 and CDR2 sequences are MNHEY and SVGEGT. The CDR3 is 16 residues long. J lost 4 bases, V lost 6 bases, and 9 bases had no gene match. CDR3 sequence reads: CASSRVPGQGADTQYF. CDR3 in DNA: TGTGCCAGCAGCCGTGTCCCGGGACAGGGGGCAGATACGCAGTATTTT.

This clonotype was counted between two and nine times. The chain is built from TRBV20-1 and TRBJ2-1, with 8 bases aligning to TRBD2. This CDR3 has 15 residues. With V trimmed by 0 bases and J by 4 bases, 5 bases remained unmatched. CDR1 and CDR2 (germline): DFQATT, SNEGSKA (reference sequence). This chain's CDR3 is CSARDPGGPYNEQFF. The CDR3 region has the DNA TGCAGTGCTAGAGACCCGGGAGGGCCATACAATGAGCAGTTCTTC.

This clonotype was recorded a few times. The J gene is TRBJ2-7, the V gene TRBV27, with D possibly matching TRBD1 (6 bases). V dropped 5 bases and J dropped 6 bases, with 17 bases sitting between them. The CDR3 is made up of 14 amino acids. Germline V CDR1 and CDR2: MNHEY, SMNVEV (reference sequence). The CDR3 nucleotides read TGTGCCAGCAGTAATTCTTTTAGGGGGAGCGAGCAGTACTTC. The encoded protein is CASSNSFRGSEQYF.

The chain links TRBV20-1 to TRBJ1-1; 9 bases are shared with TRBD1. The CDR3 loop spans 14 amino acids. The ends lost 2 bases at V and 4 bases at J; junction bases unmatched: 5. CDR1 is DFQATT, CDR2 SNEGSKA, per germline (reference sequence). CDR3 amino acids: CSARSGTGTTEAFF. The CDR3, as DNA: TGCAGTGCTAGATCCGGGACAGGGACCACTGAAGCTTTCTTT.

In its sample, this clonotype was seen a few times. J is TRBJ2-7 and V is TRBV5-1; D is possibly TRBD1 (6 bases). V shed 1 base and J shed 3 bases, with 11 bases lying between them. CDR1 is SGHRS and CDR2 is YFSETQ in the germline V gene. CDR3 length equals 14 residues. The CDR3 region has the DNA TGCGCCAGCAGCTTGACGGGACAAGGCTACGAGCAGTACTTC. It specifies CASSLTGQGYEQYF.

This clonotype was found a few times. This chain uses TRBV20-1 with TRBJ2-1; 8 bases align to TRBD1. This CDR3 is 16 amino acids long. Germline trimming cut 6 bases from V and 4 bases from J; bases unmatched to any gene: 14. Germline assignment: CDR1 DFQATT and CDR2 SNEGSKA (reference sequence). CDR3 region: CSASQGATLRYNEQFF. CDR3 nucleotides: TGCAGTGCGTCGCAGGGGGCTACTCTACGATACAATGAGCAGTTCTTC.

This clonotype was recorded a few times. The chain has TRBV7-9 and TRBJ2-1; D call uncertain. The germline V and J ends were trimmed by 8 bases and 0 bases, with 8 bases remaining between them. The germline gives CDR1 SEHNR, CDR2 FQNEAQ (reference sequence). The CDR3 runs to 13 residues. This chain's CDR3 is CASGVGSYNEQFF. DNA for the CDR3: TGTGCCAGCGGGGTTGGCTCCTACAATGAGCAGTTCTTC.

This clonotype occurred a few times. The gene calls are TRBV7-3 and TRBJ2-2, with 9 bases aligning to TRBD1. Per the germline V gene, CDR1 is SGHTA and CDR2 is FQGTGA. The length of the CDR3 is 16 residues. Losses at the gene ends were 4 bases for V and 6 bases for J; bases not matched to a gene: 9. The CDR3 here is CASSSQQGALAGELFF. DNA of the CDR3: TGTGCCAGCAGCTCCCAACAGGGGGCGCTTGCCGGGGAGCTGTTTTTT.